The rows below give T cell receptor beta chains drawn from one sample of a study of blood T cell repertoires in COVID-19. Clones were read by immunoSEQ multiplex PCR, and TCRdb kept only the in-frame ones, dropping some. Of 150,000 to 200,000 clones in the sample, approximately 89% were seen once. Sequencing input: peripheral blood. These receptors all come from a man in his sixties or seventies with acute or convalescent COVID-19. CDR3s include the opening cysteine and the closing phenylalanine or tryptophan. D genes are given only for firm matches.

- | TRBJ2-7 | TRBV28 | CASSLFDEQYF
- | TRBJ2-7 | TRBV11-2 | CASSSAGTATYEQYF
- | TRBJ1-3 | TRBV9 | CASSPPTASSGNTIYF
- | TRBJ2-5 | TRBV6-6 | CASRKGRLYQETQYF
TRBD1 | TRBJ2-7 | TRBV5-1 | CASSARTTGGTYEQYF
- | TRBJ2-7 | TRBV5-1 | CASSLSVGSYEQYF
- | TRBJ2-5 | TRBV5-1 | CASSLLYDIRETQYF
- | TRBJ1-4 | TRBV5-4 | CASSANRAPNEKLFF
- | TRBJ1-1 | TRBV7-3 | CASSAGPLAQAFF
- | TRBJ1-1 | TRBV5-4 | CASSLGEMNTEAFF
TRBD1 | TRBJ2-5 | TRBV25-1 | CASSELPGQGRKVTQYF
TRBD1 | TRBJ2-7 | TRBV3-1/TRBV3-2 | CASSQRMTGVEQYF
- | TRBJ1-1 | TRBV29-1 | CSTKTPRNTEAFF
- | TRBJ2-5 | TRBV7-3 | CASSLFSQETQYF
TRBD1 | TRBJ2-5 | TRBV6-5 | CASTNGQGLQETQYF
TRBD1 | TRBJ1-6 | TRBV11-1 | CASSLSLTGGDSPLHF
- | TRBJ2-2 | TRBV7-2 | CASSLVSGSTGELFF
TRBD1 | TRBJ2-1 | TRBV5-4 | CASSGGQGSYNEQFF
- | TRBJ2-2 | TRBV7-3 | CASSTGTSTGELFF
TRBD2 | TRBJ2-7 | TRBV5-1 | CASSRGVARDGEQYF
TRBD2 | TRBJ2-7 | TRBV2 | CASKTSPSGSYEQYF
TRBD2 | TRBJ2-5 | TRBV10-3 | CAITAREEETQYF
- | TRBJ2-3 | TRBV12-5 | CASGSGTKYTDTQYF
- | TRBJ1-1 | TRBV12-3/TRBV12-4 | CASSRRTPPEAFF
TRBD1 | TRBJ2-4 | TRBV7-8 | CASSRDRVAKNIQYF
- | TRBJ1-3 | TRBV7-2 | CASSSEGFPGNTIYF
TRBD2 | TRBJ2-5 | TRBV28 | CASSLTPGGETQYF
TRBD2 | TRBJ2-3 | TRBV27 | CASSLGGLAGAREDTQYF
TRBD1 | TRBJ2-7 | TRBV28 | CASRLWGGTGIYEQYF
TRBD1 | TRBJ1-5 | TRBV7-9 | CASSGRGNQPQHF
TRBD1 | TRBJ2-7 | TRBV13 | CASSPTGTGGGEQYF
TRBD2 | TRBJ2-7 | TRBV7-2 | CASSRTSGVSSYEQYF
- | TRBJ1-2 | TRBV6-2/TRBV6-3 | CASSSGNYGYTF
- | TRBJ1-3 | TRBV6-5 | CASSPRVISGNTIYF
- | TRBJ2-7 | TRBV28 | CASTLGGRNYEQYF
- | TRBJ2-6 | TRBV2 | CASTWDILGGANVLTF
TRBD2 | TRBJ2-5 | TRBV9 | CASSARTSGGSNQETQYF
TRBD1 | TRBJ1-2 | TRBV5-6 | CASSLVTGAIYGYTF
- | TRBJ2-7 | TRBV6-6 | CASQGTYEQYF
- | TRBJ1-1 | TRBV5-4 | CASSSRQNAPGGAEAFF
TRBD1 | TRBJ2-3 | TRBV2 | CASSRDRGTDTQYF
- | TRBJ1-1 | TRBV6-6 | CASSVQTEAFF
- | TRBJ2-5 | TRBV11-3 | CASSLGVQAQETQYF
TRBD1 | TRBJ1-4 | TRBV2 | CASTPLPGQGFGNEKLFF
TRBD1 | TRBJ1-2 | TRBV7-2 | CASSLTGTGNGYTF
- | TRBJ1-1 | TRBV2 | CASSVASNTEAFF
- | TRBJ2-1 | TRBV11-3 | CASSFRGDYNEQFF
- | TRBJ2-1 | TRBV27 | CATSYGLEGGEQFF
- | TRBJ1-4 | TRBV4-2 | CASSPLGGRNEKLFF
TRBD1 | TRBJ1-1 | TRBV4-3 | CASSQDRRRDRAFF
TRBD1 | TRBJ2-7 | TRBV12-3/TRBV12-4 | CASSSDRVGEQYF
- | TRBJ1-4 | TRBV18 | CASSTGTYSEKLFF